The text below deals with one TCR beta chain. From its re-call of the 5' RACE reads, TCRdb lists each CDR3 protein once, without DNA. This sample lists hundreds of thousands of distinct CDR3 sequences; its ten largest clones have roughly 5.2%. This entry comes from a study of T cells expressing NK-cell markers. The germline V gene encodes CDR1 MNHEY and CDR2 SVGAGI. This CDR3 comprises 15 residues. This rearrangement joins TRBV6-5 to TRBJ2-3. This TCR was recovered from a man between 18 and 69 years old in good health. Sequences were obtained from blood T cells: a sorted CD56 or NKG2C T cell subset, CD4+ or CD8+ T cells, or bulk PBMC T cells (not recorded which). CDR3 loop: CASSSQGSYTDTQYF.